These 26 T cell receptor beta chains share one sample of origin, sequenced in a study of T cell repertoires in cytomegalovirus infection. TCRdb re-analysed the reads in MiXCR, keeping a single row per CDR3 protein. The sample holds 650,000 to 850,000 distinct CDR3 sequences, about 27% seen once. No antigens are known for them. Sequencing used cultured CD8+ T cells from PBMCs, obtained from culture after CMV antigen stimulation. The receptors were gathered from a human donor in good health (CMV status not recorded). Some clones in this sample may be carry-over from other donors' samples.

The CDR3 loop is CASSPNAWTGANTGELFF. The CDR3 bases are TGTGCCAGCAGCCCAAATGCCTGGACAGGGGCGAACACCGGGGAGCTGTTTTTT. The gene calls are TRBV6-5 and TRBJ2-2, with 9 positions matching TRBD1. There are 18 residues in the CDR3. Germline V gene sequence: CDR1 MNHEY, CDR2 SVGAGI. V dropped 6 bases and J dropped 0; count of bases not matched to a gene: 11.

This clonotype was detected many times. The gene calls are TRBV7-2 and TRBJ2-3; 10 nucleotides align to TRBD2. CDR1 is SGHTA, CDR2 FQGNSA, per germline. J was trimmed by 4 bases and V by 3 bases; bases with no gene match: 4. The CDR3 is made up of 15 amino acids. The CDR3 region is CASSFERGGSDTQYF. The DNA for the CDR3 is TGTGCCAGCAGCTTTGAGCGGGGGGGGTCAGATACGCAGTATTTT.

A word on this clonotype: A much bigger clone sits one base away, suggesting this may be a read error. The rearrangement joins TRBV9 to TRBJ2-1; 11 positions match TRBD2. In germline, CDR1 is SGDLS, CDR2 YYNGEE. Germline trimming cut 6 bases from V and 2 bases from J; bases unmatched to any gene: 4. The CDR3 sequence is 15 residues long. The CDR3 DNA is TGTGCCAGCACCGAGGGACTAGCGGCCTACAATGAGCAGTTCTTC. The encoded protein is CASTEGLAAYNEQFF.

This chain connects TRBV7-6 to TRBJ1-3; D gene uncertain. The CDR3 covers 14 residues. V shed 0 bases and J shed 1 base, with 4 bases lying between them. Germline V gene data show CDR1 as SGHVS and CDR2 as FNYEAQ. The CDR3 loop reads CASSLAGSGNTIYF. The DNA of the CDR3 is TGTGCCAGCAGCTTAGCAGGGTCTGGAAACACCATATATTTT.

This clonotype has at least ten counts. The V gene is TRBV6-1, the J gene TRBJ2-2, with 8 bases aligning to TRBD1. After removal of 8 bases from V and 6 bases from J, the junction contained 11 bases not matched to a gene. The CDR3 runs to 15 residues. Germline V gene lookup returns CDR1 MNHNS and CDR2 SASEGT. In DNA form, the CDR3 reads TGTGCCAGCTACGGGACCGACAGGGGCCCCGGGGAGCTGTTTTTT. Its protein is CASYGTDRGPGELFF.

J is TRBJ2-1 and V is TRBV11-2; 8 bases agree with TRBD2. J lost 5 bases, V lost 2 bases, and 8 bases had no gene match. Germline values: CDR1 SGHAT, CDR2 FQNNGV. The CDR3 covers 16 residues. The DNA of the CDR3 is TGTGCCAGCAGCTTATTCTCGGGGGGGCCCGACAATGAGCAGTTCTTC. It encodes CASSLFSGGPDNEQFF.

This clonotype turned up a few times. The chain's CDR3 is CASSMGQTYEQYF. The CDR3 DNA reads as TGTGCCAGCAGTATGGGACAGACTTACGAGCAGTACTTC. The chain has TRBV7-2 and TRBJ2-7; 7 bases agree with TRBD1. The CDR3 loop spans 13 amino acids. Germline CDR1 is SGHTA and CDR2 is FQGNSA. Trimming cost V 6 bases and J 4 bases; bases outside gene matches: 6.

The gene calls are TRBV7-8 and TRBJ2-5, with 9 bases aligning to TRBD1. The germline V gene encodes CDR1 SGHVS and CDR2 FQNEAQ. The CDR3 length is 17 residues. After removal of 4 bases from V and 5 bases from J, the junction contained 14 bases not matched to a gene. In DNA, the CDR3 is TGTGCCAGCAGCTCACTCCTAGCCGGGACAGGGAGGGAGACCCAGTACTTC. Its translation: CASSSLLAGTGRETQYF. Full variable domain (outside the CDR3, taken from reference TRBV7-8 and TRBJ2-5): GAGVSQSPRYKVAKRGQDVALRCDPISGHVSLFWYQQALGQGPEFLTYFQNEAQLDKSGLPSDRFFAERPEGSVSTLKIQRTQQEDSAVYLCASSSLLAGTGRETQYFGPGTRLLVL.

The CDR3 is CASEVPGLAGETQYF. The CDR3 DNA reads TGTGCTAGTGAGGTTCCGGGACTAGCGGGAGAGACCCAGTACTTC. This chain connects TRBV12-5 to TRBJ2-5, with 12 nucleotides matching TRBD2. Germline V lookup: CDR1 LGHNT, CDR2 FRNRAP. Germline trimming cut 7 bases from V and 4 bases from J; bases unmatched to any gene: 7. The CDR3 is 15 residues long.

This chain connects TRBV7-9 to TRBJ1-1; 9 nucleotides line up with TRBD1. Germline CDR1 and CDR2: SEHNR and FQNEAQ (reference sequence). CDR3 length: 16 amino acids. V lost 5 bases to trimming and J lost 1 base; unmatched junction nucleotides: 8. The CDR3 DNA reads TGTGCCAGCAGCCTCCCGGGACAGGGAGGGAACACTGAAGCTTTCTTT. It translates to CASSLPGQGGNTEAFF.

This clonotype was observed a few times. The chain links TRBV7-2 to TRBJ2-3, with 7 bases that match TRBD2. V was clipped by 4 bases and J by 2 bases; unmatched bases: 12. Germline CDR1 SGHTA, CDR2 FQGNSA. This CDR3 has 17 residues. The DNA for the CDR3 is TGTGCCAGCAGCTCCCCGGGGGAGGGGCTGGTCACAGATACGCAGTATTTT. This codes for CASSSPGEGLVTDTQYF.

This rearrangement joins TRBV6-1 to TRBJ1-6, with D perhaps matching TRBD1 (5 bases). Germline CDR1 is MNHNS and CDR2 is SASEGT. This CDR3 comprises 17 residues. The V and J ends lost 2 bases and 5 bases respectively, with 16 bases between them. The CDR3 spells CASSEFSNRMDNSPLHF. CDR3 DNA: TGTGCCAGCAGTGAATTCTCCAACAGGATGGATAATTCACCCCTCCACTTT.

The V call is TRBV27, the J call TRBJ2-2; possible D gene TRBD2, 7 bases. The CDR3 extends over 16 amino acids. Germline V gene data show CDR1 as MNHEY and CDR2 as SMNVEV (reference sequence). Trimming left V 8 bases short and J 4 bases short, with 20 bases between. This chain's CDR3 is CASGRRGGWTTGELFF. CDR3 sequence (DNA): TGTGCCAGCGGGCGACGCGGGGGCTGGACCACCGGGGAGCTGTTTTTT.

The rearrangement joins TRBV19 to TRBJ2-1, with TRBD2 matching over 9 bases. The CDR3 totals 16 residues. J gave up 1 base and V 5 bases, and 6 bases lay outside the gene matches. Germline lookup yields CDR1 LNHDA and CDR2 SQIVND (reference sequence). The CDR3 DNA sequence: TGTGCCAGTAGTGAGGCTAGCGGGATGTCCTACAATGAGCAGTTCTTC. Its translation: CASSEASGMSYNEQFF.

The CDR3 DNA sequence: TGTGCCAGCAGCTACACAGGGGGAGATACGCAGTATTTT. Translating it yields CASSYTGGDTQYF. The chain uses TRBV7-2 and TRBJ2-3; TRBD1 matches at 8 bases. Trimming took 4 bases from V and 5 from J; bases not matched to a gene: 2. The CDR3 spans 13 residues. Germline V gene sequence: CDR1 SGHTA, CDR2 FQGNSA.

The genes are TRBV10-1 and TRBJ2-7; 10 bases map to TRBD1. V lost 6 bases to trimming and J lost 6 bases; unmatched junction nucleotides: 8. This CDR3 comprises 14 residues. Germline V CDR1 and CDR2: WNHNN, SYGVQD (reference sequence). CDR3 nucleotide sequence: TGCGCCAGCAGCGTCGGGACAGGGGTCTCCGAGCAGTACTTC. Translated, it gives CASSVGTGVSEQYF.

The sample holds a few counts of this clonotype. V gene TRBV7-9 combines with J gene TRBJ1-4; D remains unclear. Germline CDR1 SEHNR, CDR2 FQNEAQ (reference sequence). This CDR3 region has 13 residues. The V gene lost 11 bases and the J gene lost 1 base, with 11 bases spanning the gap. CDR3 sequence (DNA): TGTGCCGTCACGGGAGGAACTAATGAAAAACTGTTTTTT. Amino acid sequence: CAVTGGTNEKLFF.

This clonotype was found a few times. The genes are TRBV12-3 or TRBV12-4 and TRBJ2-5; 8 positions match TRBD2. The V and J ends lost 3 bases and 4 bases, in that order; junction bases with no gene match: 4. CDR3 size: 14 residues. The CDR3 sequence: CASSLFSGVETQYF. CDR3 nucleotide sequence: TGTGCCAGCAGTTTGTTTAGCGGGGTAGAGACCCAGTACTTC.

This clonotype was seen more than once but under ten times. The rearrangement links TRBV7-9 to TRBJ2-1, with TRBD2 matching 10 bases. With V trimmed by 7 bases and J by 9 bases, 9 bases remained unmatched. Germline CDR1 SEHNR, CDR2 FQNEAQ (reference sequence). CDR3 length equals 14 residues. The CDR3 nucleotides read TGTGCCAGCAATAGCGGGGGGCCCGTCGGTGAGCAGTTCTTC. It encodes CASNSGGPVGEQFF.

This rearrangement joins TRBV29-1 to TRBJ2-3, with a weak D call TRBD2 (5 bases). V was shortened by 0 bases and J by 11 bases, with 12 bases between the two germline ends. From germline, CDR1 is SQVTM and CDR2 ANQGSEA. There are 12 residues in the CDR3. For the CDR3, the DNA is TGCAGCGTTGAAGAACCGGGTCGGGGGCAGTATTTT. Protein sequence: CSVEEPGRGQYF.

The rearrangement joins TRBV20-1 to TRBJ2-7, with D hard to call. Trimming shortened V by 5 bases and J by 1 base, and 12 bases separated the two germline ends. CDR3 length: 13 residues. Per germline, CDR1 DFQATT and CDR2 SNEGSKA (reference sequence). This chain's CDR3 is CSASEVLSYEQYV. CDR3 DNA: TGCAGTGCTTCCGAGGTACTTTCCTACGAGCAGTACGTC.

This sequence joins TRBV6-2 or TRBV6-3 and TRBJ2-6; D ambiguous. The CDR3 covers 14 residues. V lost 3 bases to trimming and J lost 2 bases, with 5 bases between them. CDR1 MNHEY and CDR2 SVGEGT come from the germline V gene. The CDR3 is CASSYFPGANVLTF. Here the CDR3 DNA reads TGTGCCAGCAGTTATTTTCCTGGGGCCAACGTCCTGACTTTC.

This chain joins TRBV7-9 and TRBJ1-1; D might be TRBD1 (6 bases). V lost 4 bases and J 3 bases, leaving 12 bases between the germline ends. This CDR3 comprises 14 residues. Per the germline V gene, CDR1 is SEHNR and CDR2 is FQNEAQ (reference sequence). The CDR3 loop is CASSSTGLDTEAFF. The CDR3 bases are TGTGCCAGCAGCTCCACAGGGTTGGACACTGAAGCTTTCTTT.

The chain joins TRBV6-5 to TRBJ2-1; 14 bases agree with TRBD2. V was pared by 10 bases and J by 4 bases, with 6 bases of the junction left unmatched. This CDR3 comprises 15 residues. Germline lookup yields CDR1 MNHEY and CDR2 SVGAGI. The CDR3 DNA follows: TGTGCCACCGCCGGACTAGCGGGGGGTTACAATGAGCAGTTCTTC. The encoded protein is CATAGLAGGYNEQFF.

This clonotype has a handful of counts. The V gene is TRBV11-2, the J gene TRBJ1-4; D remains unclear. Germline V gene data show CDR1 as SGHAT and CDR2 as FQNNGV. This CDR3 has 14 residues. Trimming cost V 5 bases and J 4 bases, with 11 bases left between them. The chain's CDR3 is CASSGERHNEKLFF. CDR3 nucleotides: TGTGCCAGCAGCGGGGAACGGCATAATGAAAAACTGTTTTTT.

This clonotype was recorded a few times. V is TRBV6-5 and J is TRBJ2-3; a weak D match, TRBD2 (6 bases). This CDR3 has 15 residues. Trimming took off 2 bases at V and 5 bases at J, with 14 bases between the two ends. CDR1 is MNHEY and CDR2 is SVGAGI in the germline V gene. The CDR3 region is CASSYTPRGEDTQYF. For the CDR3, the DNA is TGTGCCAGCAGTTACACTCCCCGCGGGGAAGATACGCAGTATTTT.